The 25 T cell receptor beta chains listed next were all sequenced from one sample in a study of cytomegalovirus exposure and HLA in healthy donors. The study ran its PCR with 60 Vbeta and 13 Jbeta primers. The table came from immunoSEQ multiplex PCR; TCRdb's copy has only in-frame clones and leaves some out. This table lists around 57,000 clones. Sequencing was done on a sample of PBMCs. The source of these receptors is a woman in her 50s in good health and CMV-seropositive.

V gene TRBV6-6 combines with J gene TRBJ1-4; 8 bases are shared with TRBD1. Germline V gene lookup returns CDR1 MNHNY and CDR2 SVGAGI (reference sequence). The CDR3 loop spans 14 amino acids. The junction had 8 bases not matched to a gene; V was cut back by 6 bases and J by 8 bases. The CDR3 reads CASSRGQGREKLFF. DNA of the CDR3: TGTGCCAGCAGCCGCGGACAGGGTCGGGAAAAACTGTTTTTT.

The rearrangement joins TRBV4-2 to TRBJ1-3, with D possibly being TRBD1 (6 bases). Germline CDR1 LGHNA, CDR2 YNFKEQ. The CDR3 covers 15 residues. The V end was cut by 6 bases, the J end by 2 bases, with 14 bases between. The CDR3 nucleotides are TGTGCCAGCAGAGACAGGCAAGGCCCTGGAAACACCATATATTTT. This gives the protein CASRDRQGPGNTIYF.

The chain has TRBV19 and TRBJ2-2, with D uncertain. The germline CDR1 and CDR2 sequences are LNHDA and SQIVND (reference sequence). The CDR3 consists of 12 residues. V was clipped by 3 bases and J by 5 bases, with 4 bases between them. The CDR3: CASSISTGELFF. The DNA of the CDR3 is TGTGCCAGTAGTATTTCTACCGGGGAGCTGTTTTTT.

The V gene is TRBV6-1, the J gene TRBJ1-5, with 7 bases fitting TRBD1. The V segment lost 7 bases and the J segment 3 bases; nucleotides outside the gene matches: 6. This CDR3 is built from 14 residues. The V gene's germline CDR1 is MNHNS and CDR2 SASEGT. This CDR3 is CASKEDRSNQPQHF. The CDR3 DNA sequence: TGTGCCAGCAAGGAGGACAGGTCCAATCAGCCCCAGCATTTT.

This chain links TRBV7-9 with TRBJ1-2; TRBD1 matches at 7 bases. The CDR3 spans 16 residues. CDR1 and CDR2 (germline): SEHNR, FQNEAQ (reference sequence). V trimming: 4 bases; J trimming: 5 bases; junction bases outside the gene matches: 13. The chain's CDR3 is CASSSHRDRTDYGYTF. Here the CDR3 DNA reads TGTGCCAGCAGCTCCCATCGGGACAGAACTGATTATGGCTACACCTTC.

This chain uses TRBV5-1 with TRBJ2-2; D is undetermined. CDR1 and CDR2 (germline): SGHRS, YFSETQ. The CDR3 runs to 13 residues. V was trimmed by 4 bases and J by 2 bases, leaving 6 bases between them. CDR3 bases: TGCGCCAGCAGCGTAGATAACACCGGGGAGCTGTTTTTT. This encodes CASSVDNTGELFF.

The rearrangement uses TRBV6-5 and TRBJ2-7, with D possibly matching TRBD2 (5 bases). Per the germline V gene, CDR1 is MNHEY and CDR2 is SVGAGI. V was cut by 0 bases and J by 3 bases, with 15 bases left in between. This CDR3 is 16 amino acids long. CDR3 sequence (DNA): TGTGCCAGCAGTTACTCTCTCTCAGCGGTCTACTACGAGCAGTACTTC. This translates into CASSYSLSAVYYEQYF.

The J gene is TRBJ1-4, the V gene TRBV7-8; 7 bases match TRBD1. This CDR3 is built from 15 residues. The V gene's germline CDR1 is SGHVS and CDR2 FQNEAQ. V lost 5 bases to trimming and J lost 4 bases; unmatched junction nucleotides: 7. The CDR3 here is CASSRDRAGNEKLFF. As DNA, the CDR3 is TGTGCCAGCAGCCGCGACAGGGCGGGTAATGAAAAACTGTTTTTT.

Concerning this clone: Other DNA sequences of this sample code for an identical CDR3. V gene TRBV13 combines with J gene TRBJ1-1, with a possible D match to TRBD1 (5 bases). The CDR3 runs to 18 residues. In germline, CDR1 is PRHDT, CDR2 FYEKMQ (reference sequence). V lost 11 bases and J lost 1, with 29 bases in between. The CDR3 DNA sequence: TGTGCCCCAAGGCAGGGAGGAGGATGGTTCCCTCAGAACACTGAAGCTTTCTTT. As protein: CAPRQGGGWFPQNTEAFF. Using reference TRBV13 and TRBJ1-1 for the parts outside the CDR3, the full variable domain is AAGVIQSPRHLIKEKRETATLKCYPIPRHDTVYWYQQGPGQDPQFLISFYEKMQSDKGSIPDRFSAQQFSDYHSELNMSSLELGDSALYFCAPRQGGGWFPQNTEAFFGQGTRLTVV.

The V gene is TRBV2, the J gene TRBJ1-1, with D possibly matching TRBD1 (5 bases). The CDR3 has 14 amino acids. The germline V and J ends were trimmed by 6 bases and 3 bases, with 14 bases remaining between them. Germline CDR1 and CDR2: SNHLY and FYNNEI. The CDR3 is CASSKRGFDTEAFF. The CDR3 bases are TGTGCCAGCAGCAAAAGGGGATTTGACACTGAAGCTTTCTTT.

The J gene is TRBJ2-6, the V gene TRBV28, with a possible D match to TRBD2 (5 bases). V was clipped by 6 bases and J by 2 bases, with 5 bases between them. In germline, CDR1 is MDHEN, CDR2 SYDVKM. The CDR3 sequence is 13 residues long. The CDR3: CASREAGANVLTF. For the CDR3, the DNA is TGTGCCAGCAGGGAGGCTGGGGCCAACGTCCTGACTTTC.

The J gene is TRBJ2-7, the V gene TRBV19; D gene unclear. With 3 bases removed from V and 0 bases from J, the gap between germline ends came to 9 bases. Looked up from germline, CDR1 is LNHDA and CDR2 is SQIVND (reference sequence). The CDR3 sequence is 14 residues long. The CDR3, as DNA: TGTGCCAGTAGTATCGGGTCACACTCCTACGAGCAGTACTTC. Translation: CASSIGSHSYEQYF.

This CDR3 is CASSEQGLNTGELFF. CDR3 bases: TGCGCCAGCAGCGAACAGGGTTTGAACACCGGGGAGCTGTTTTTT. The gene calls are TRBV5-1 and TRBJ2-2, with D possibly TRBD1 on 6 matching bases. CDR1 is SGHRS and CDR2 is YFSETQ in the germline V gene. The V end lost 4 bases, the J end lost 1 base, and 11 bases lay between the germline ends. CDR3 length: 15 amino acids.

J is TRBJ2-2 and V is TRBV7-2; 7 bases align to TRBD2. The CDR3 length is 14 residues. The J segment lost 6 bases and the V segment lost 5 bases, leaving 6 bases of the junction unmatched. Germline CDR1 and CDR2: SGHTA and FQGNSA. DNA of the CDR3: TGTGCCAGCAGCCTGCGGACTAGTCCCGGGGAGCTGTTTTTT. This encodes CASSLRTSPGELFF.

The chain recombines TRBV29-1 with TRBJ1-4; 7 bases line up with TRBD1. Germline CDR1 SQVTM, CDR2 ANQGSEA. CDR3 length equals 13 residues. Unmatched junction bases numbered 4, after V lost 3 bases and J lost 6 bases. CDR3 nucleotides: TGCAGCGTTGACAGGGGGACGGATGAAAAACTGTTTTTT. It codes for CSVDRGTDEKLFF.

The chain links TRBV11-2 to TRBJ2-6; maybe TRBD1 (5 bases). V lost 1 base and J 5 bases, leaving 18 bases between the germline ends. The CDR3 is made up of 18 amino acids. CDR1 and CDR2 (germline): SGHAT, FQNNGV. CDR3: CASSLAGTIGVWANVLTF. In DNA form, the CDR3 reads TGTGCCAGCAGCTTAGCCGGTACGATAGGGGTTTGGGCCAACGTCCTGACTTTC.

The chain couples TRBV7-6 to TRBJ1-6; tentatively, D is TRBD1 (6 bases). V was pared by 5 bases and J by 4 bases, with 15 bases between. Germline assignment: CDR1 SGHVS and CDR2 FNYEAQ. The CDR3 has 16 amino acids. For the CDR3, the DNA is TGTGCCAGCAGCCGGGCGGGGGCCTCTTATAATTCACCCCTCCACTTT. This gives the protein CASSRAGASYNSPLHF.

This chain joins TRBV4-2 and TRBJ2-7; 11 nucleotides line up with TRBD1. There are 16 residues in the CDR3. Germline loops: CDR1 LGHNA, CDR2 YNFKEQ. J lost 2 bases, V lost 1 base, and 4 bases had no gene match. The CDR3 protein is CASSQAWGQGAYEQYF. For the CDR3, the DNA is TGTGCCAGCAGCCAAGCTTGGGGACAGGGGGCCTACGAGCAGTACTTC.

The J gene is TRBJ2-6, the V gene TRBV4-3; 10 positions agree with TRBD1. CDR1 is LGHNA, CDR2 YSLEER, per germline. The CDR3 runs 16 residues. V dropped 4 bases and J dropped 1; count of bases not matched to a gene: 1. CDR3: CASSRGQGSGANVLTF. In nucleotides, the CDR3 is TGCGCCAGCAGCCGGGGACAGGGGTCTGGGGCCAACGTCCTGACTTTC.

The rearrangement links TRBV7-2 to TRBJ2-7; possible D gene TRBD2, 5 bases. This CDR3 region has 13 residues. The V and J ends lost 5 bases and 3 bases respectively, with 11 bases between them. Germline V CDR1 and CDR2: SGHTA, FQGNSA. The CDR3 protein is CASSRGQIYEQYF. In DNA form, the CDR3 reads TGTGCCAGCAGCAGAGGGCAGATCTACGAGCAGTACTTC.

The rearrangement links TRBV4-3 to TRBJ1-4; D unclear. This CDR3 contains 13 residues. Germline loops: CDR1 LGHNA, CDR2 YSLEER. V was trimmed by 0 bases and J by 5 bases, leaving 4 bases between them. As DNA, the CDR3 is TGCGCCAGCAGCCAAGAGCGGAATGAAAAACTGTTTTTT. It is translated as CASSQERNEKLFF.

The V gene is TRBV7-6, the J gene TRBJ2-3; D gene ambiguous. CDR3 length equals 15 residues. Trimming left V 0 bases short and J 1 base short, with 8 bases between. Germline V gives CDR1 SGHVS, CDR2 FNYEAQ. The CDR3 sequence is CASSLAPVRTDTQYF. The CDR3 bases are TGTGCCAGCAGCTTAGCCCCAGTTCGCACAGATACGCAGTATTTT.

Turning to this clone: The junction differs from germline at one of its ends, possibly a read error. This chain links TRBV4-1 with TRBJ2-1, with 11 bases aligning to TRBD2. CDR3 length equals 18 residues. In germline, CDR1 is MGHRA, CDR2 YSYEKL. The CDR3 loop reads CANSQEASGRSSYNEQFF. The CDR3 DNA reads TGCGCCAACAGCCAAGAGGCTAGCGGGAGGAGCTCCTACAATGAGCAGTTCTTC.

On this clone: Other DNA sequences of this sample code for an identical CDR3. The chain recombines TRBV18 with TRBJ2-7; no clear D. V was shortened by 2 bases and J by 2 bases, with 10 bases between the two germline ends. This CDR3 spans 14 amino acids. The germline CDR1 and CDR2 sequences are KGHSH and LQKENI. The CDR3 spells CASSPISYTYEQYF. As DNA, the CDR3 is TGTGCCAGCTCACCAATCTCTTATACCTACGAGCAGTACTTC.

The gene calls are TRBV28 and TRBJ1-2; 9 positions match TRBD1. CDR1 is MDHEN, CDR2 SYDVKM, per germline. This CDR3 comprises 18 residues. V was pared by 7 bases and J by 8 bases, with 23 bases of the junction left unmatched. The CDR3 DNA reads TGTGCCAGCACCCCTAGGAGAGGGACTAGGGGACAGGGCCGCGGCTACACCTTC. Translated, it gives CASTPRRGTRGQGRGYTF.